This TCR beta chain was found in a study of identifying expanded T cells in peripheral blood. Study-wide points: Roughly two-week clone count variance significantly increased as total template count grew. Differentially abundant clones: roughly 1.3 between replicates, around 17 at around 14 days, 19 to 20 at four.

The repertoire was sequenced with immunoSEQ multiplex PCR; TCRdb's copy has only in-frame clones and lacks some. This sample has about 81,000 clones; 84% occur once, and the top ten carry about 19%. Healthy donors had no documented immune events, such as infections, while sampled. Germline CDR1 SGHVS, CDR2 FQNEAQ. The V and J ends lost 4 bases and 4 bases, in that order; junction bases with no gene match: 10. The CDR3 is 16 residues long. Concerning this clone itself: Antigen: not known.

The TCR sequence derives from a person aged 18-70 years in good health. The sequenced material came from blood. V and J are TRBV7-8 and TRBJ1-3; 7 bases agree with TRBD1. DNA for the CDR3: TGTGCCAGCAGCTCCGACCAGACAGGGTGGGGAAACACCATATATTTT. Translating it yields CASSSDQTGWGNTIYF.